The clone carrying this TCR beta chain was found a few times. Study members were between roughly 18 and 89 years old and lived in some 26 US regions. The study assigned cohorts using participant-reported clinical history. This entry is derived from a study of blood T cell repertoires in COVID-19. Study overall: The United States, Italy and Spain provided the acute and convalescent COVID-19 samples. PBMCs, B-cell-depleted T cells, or T cells were the source of the cDNA or gDNA that made up the material.

Measured with immunoSEQ multiplex PCR; TCRdb has only the in-frame clones, and not every one. The table records approximately 490,000 clones, approximately 90% of them present only once. The sequencing sample was made of PBMCs or T cells enriched from blood (not recorded which). The TCR comes from a woman aged 55 to 70 who had recovered from COVID-19.

CDR3 region: CASSIDGPGNEQFF. The CDR3 region has the DNA TGTGCCAGTAGTATAGATGGTCCCGGGAATGAGCAGTTCTTC. The V call is TRBV19, the J call TRBJ2-1; D is unclear. This CDR3 has 14 amino acids. The germline gives CDR1 LNHDA, CDR2 SQIVND (reference sequence). Trimming shortened V by 0 bases and J by 7 bases, and 10 bases separated the two germline ends.